These T cell receptor beta chains were read from a single sample in a study of early T cells in non-severe SARS-CoV-2 infection. Each CDR3 protein gets one entry after TCRdb re-called the 5' RACE reads with MiXCR. The top ten clones hold 4.5% to 6% of a sample with tens of thousands of distinct CDR3 sequences, approximately 17% of them seen once. The material was whole blood, obtained at baseline. These receptors originate from an adult who was a healthcare worker with PCR-confirmed SARS-CoV-2 infection or an uninfected control (not recorded which). Each CDR3 is given without its conserved first and last residue.

V: TRBV19; CDR3: ASSRSNQLAGGPRFGEQY
V: TRBV11-2; CDR3: ASRKPGLAHYEQY
V: TRBV12-3/TRBV12-4; CDR3: ASGDVSLNEKLF
V: TRBV4-2; CDR3: ASSQGRVETQY
V: TRBV7-9; CDR3: ASSLGVSYNEQF
V: TRBV20-1; CDR3: SACRQEVNTEAF
V: TRBV4-2; CDR3: ASSPPFAGGPYTGELF
V: TRBV7-2; CDR3: ASSLVVSADTQY
V: TRBV12-3/TRBV12-4; CDR3: ASSRGTSWEETQY
V: TRBV19; CDR3: ASSVSSGANVLT
V: TRBV4-1; CDR3: ASSPGTSGSFDTQY
V: TRBV5-1; CDR3: ASSLNDNEQF
V: TRBV5-1; CDR3: ASSTLGDSPLH